What follows are 11 T cell receptor beta chains derived from one specimen sequenced in a study of molecular identifiers for immune sequencing clone quantification. Using its own MiXCR run on the PCR reads, TCRdb lists one record per CDR3 protein. The sample has around 470,000 distinct CDR3 sequences; around 23% are singletons. Material: naive CD8+ T cells from blood, with Jurkat cell RNA spiked in. The subset was: FACS-sorted CD8+CD4-CCR7+CD45RA+ naive T cells. The origin of the receptors is a human donor in good health. Some libraries in this study had Jurkat cell RNA spiked in.

The sample holds many counts of this clonotype. The V and J genes are TRBV27 and TRBJ2-6; TRBD1 agrees at 7 bases. Germline CDR1 and CDR2: MNHEY and SMNVEV (reference sequence). The V segment lost 6 bases and the J segment 0 bases; nucleotides outside the gene matches: 5. There are 16 residues in the CDR3. CDR3 sequence (DNA): TGTGCCAGCAGAGGGGGCTTGGGCTCTGGGGCCAACGTCCTGACTTTC. Residues: CASRGGLGSGANVLTF.

This clonotype showed up just a few times. The gene calls are TRBV4-3 and TRBJ2-1; TRBD1 agrees at 7 bases. V gave up 0 bases and J gave up 10 bases; unmatched junction bases: 9. The CDR3 contains 15 residues. Germline values: CDR1 LGHNA, CDR2 YSLEER. The CDR3 reads CASSQDSRGSKEQFF. The DNA of the CDR3 is TGCGCCAGCAGCCAAGATTCCAGGGGGAGCAAAGAGCAGTTCTTC.

In its sample, this clonotype was seen many times. The chain carries TRBV27 and TRBJ1-1, with D possibly being TRBD1 (6 bases). CDR3 length equals 13 residues. Trimming pared 3 bases from V and 4 bases from J, leaving 9 bases between. Germline V gene data show CDR1 as MNHEY and CDR2 as SMNVEV (reference sequence). The CDR3 region has the DNA TGTGCCAGCAGTTTTTGGGGGGCCACTGAAGCTTTCTTT. This gives the protein CASSFWGATEAFF.

Ten or more counts support this clonotype. J is TRBJ1-5 and V is TRBV28; the match to TRBD1 covers 7 bases. With 7 bases clipped from V and 3 bases from J, the junction kept 3 bases outside the gene matches. The CDR3 is 13 amino acids. CDR1 and CDR2 from the germline V gene are MDHEN and SYDVKM. The CDR3: CASTGTVNQPQHF. The DNA for the CDR3 is TGTGCCAGCACCGGGACAGTCAATCAGCCCCAGCATTTT. Combining the CDR3 with reference TRBV28 and TRBJ1-5 gives the whole variable domain DVKVTQSSRYLVKRTGEKVFLECVQDMDHENMFWYRQDPGLGLRLIYFSYDVKMKEKGDIPEGYSVSREKKERFSLILESASTNQTSMYLCASTGTVNQPQHFGDGTRLSIL.

The V gene is TRBV27, the J gene TRBJ2-7, with TRBD2 matching 8 bases. This CDR3 is 18 amino acids long. Germline V lookup: CDR1 MNHEY, CDR2 SMNVEV (reference sequence). With 5 bases clipped from V and 4 bases from J, the junction kept 19 bases outside the gene matches. The DNA for the CDR3 is TGTGCCAGCAGTCCCCAAGGGGTGAGCAAGCGGGAGAGTTACGAGCAGTACTTC. Amino acids: CASSPQGVSKRESYEQYF.

This clonotype was seen a few times. V is TRBV6-2 or TRBV6-3 and J is TRBJ1-5; no clear D gene. This CDR3 is 15 amino acids long. V lost 3 bases, J lost 0 bases, and 9 bases lay in between. The germline V gene has CDR1 MNHEY and CDR2 SVGEGT. CDR3 DNA: TGTGCCAGCAGTTATTGGGGAAATAGCAATCAGCCCCAGCATTTT. Encoded protein: CASSYWGNSNQPQHF.

This clonotype was counted many times. The chain employs TRBV7-8 and TRBJ2-3; 9 bases align to TRBD2. The CDR3 is 16 residues long. The V gene end was trimmed by 2 bases and the J gene end by 6 bases; junction bases not matched to a gene: 9. The germline gives CDR1 SGHVS, CDR2 FQNEAQ. The CDR3 protein is CASSLLGASGEDTQYF. The CDR3 bases are TGTGCCAGCAGCTTATTGGGGGCTAGCGGGGAGGATACGCAGTATTTT.

This clonotype was observed a few times. CDR3 bases: TGTGCCAGCAGCGGGGACAGACAAGAGACCCAGTACTTC. This translates into CASSGDRQETQYF. The gene calls are TRBV27 and TRBJ2-5, with TRBD1 matching over 7 bases. J gave up 2 bases and V 6 bases, and 3 bases lay outside the gene matches. The CDR3 spans 13 residues. CDR1 is MNHEY and CDR2 is SMNVEV in the germline V gene (reference sequence).

This clonotype was seen repeatedly, ten times or more. The chain joins TRBV6-5 to TRBJ2-7; D may be TRBD1 (5 bases). Germline V lookup: CDR1 MNHEY, CDR2 SVGAGI. The V and J ends lost 2 bases and 0 bases respectively, with 11 bases between them. This CDR3 is built from 15 residues. Written as DNA, the CDR3 is TGTGCCAGCAGTTACGGGGATAGGGGCTCCTACGAGCAGTACTTC. Translated, it gives CASSYGDRGSYEQYF.

With respect to this clonotype: A read error is possible here, since a much larger clone lies one base away. This chain links TRBV5-6 with TRBJ2-7; TRBD1 might be the D (5 bases). Trimming left V 7 bases short and J 3 bases short, with 11 bases between. The CDR3 loop spans 12 amino acids. Germline-derived CDR1 and CDR2 are SGHDT and YYEEEE. The CDR3 reads CASGATGYEQYF. CDR3 DNA sequence: TGTGCCAGCGGCGCCACAGGCTACGAGCAGTACTTC.

The genes are TRBV28 and TRBJ1-5; tentatively, D is TRBD1 (5 bases). Germline assignment: CDR1 MDHEN and CDR2 SYDVKM. The CDR3 consists of 16 residues. V was pared by 6 bases and J by 2 bases, with 17 bases between. As DNA, the CDR3 is TGTGCCAGCAGACTCCAGGGTGCATACCGCAATCAGCCCCAGCATTTT. This sequence encodes CASRLQGAYRNQPQHF.